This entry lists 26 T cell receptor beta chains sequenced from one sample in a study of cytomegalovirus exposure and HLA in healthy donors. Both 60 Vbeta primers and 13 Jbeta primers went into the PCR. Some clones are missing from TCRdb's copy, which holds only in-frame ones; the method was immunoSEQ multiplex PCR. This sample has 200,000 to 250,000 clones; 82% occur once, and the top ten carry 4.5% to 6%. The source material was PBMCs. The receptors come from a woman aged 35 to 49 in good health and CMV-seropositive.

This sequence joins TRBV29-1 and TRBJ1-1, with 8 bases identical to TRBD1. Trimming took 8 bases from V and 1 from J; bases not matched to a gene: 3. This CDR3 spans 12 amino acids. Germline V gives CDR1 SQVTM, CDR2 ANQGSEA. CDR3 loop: CSSDRGNTEAFF. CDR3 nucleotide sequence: TGCAGCTCCGACAGGGGGAACACTGAAGCTTTCTTT.

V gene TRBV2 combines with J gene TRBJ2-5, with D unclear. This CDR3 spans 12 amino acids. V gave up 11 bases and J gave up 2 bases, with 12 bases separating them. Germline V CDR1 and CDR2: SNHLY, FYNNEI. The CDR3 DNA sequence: TGTGCCTGCAAAGGAGTACAAGAGACCCAGTACTTC. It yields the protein CACKGVQETQYF.

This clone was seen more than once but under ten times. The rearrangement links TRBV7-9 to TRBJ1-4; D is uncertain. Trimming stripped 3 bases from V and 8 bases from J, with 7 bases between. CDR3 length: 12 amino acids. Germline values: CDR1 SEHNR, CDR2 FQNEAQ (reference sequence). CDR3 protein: CASSLGSEKLFF. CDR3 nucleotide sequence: TGTGCCAGCAGCTTGGGCAGCGAAAAACTGTTTTTT.

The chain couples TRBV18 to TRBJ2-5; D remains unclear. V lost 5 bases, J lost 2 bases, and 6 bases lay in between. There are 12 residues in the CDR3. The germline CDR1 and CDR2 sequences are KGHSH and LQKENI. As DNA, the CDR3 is TGTGCCAGCTCAGGCTCACAAGAGACCCAGTACTTC. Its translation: CASSGSQETQYF.

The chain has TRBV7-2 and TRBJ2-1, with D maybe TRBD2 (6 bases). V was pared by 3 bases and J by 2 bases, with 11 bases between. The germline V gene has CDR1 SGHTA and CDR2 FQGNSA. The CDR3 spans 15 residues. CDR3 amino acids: CASSLMGGPYNEQFF. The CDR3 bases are TGTGCCAGCAGCTTGATGGGGGGACCCTACAATGAGCAGTTCTTC.

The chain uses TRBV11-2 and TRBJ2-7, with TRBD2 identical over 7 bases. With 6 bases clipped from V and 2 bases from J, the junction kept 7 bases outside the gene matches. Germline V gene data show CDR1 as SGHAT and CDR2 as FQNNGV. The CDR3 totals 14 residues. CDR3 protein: CASSRTGTTYEQYF. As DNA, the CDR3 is TGTGCCAGCAGTCGCACCGGGACTACCTACGAGCAGTACTTC.

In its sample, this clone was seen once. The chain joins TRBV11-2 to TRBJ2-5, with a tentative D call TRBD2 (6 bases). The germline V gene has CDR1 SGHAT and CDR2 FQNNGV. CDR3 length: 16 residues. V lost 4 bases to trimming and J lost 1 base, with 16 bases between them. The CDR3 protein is CASSSSGGVPQETQYF. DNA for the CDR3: TGTGCCAGCAGCTCTTCTGGCGGGGTACCCCAAGAGACCCAGTACTTC.

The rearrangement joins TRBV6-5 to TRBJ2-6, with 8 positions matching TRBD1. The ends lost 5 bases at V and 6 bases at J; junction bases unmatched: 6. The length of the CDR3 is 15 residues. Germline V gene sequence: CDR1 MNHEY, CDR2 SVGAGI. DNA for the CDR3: TGTGCCAGCAGTCCCGACAGGGGCATGGCCAACGTCCTGACTTTC. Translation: CASSPDRGMANVLTF.

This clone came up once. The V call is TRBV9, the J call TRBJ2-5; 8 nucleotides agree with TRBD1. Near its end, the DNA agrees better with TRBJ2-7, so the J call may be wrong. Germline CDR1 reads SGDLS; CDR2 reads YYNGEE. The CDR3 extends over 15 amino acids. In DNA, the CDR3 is TGTGCCAGCAGCGTAGGGGGCGGACAGGGCTACGAGCAGTACTTC. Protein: CASSVGGGQGYEQYF.

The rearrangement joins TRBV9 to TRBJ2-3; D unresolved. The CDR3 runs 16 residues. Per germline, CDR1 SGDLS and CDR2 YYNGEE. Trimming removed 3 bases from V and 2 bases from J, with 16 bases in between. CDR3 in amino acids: CASSATHGVHTDTQYF. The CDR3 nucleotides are TGTGCCAGCAGCGCGACTCATGGTGTTCACACAGATACGCAGTATTTT.

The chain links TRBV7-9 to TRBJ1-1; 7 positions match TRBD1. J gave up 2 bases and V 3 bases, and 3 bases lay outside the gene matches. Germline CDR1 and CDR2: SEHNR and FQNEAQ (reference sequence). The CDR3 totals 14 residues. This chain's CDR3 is CASSFDRVNTEAFF. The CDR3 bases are TGTGCCAGCAGCTTCGACAGGGTAAACACTGAAGCTTTCTTT.

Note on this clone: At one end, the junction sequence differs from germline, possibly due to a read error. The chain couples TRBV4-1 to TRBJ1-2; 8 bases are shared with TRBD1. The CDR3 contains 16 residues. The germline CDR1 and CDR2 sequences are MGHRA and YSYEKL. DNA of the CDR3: TGTGCCAGCAGCCAAGGGCGGTTCAGGGGGCCTCCGGGCTACACCTTC. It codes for CASSQGRFRGPPGYTF.

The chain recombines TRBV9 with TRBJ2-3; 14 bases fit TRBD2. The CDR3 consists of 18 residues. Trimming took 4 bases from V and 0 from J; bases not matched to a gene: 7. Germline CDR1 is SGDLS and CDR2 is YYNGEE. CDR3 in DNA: TGTGCCAGCAGCCTTGGACTAGCGGGGGGCACTAGCACAGATACGCAGTATTTT. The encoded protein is CASSLGLAGGTSTDTQYF.

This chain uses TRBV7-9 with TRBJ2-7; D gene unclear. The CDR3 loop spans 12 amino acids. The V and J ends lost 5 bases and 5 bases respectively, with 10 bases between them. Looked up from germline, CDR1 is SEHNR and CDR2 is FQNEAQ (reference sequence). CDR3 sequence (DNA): TGTGCCAGCAGCCCCCTCTTAAACGAGCAGTACTTC. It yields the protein CASSPLLNEQYF.

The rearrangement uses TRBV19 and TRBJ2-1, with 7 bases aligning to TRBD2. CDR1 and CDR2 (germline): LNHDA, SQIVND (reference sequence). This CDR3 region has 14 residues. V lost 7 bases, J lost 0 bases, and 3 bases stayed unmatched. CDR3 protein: CASTRTSSYNEQFF. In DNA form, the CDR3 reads TGTGCCAGTACACGGACTAGCTCCTACAATGAGCAGTTCTTC.

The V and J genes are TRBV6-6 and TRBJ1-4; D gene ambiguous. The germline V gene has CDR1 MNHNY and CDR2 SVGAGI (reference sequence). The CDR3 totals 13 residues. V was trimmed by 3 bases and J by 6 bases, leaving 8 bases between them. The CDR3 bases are TGTGCCAGCAGTTATCGAGGGTATGAAAAACTGTTTTTT. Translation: CASSYRGYEKLFF.

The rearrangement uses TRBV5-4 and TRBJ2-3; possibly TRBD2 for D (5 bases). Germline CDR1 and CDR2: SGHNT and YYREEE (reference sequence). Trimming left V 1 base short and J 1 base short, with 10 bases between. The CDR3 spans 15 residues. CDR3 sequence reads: CASSLPGSGTDTQYF. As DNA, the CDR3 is TGTGCCAGCAGCTTGCCGGGGTCAGGCACAGATACGCAGTATTTT.

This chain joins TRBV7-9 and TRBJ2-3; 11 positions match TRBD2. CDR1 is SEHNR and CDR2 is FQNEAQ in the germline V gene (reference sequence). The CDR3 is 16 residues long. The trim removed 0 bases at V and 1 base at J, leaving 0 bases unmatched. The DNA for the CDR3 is TGTGCCAGCAGCTTAGCGACTAGCGGGGGCACAGATACGCAGTATTTT. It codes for CASSLATSGGTDTQYF. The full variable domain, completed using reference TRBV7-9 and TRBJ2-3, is DTGVSQNPRHKITKRGQNVTFRCDPISEHNRLYWYRQTLGQGPEFLTYFQNEAQLEKSRLLSDRFSAERPKGSFSTLEIQRTEQGDSAMYLCASSLATSGGTDTQYFGPGTRLTVL.

The CDR3 coding sequence is TGCGCCAGCAGCCCGAAACCGGCAGGGGCCACTGGGGCCAACGTCCTGACTTTC. It specifies CASSPKPAGATGANVLTF. This chain connects TRBV4-3 to TRBJ2-6; perhaps TRBD1 as D (6 bases). Trimming shortened V by 4 bases and J by 2 bases, and 18 bases separated the two germline ends. The CDR3 extends over 18 amino acids. CDR1 is LGHNA and CDR2 is YSLEER in the germline V gene.

CDR3 residues: CASSPGQGVSGELFF. As DNA, the CDR3 is TGCGCCAGCAGCCCGGGACAGGGGGTCAGCGGGGAGCTGTTTTTT. The rearrangement joins TRBV5-1 to TRBJ2-2; 11 bases align to TRBD1. This CDR3 is 15 amino acids long. Germline trimming cut 4 bases from V and 7 bases from J; bases unmatched to any gene: 6. Germline-derived CDR1 and CDR2 are SGHRS and YFSETQ.

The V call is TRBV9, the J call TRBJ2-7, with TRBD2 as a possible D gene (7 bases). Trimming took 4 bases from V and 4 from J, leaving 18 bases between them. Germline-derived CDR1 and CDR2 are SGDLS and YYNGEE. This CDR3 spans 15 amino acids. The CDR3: CASSRRAGEGYEQYF. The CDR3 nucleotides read TGTGCCAGCAGCCGGAGGGCAGGGGAGGGTTACGAGCAGTACTTC.

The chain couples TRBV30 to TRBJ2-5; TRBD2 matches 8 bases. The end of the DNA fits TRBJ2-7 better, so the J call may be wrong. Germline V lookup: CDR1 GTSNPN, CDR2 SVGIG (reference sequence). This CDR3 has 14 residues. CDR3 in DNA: TGTGCCTGGAGTCGGGATAGCGGGGCCTACGAGCAGTACTTC. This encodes CAWSRDSGAYEQYF.

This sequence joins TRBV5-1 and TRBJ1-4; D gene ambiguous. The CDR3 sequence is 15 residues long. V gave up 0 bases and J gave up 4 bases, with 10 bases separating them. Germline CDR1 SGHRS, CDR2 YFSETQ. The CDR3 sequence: CASSLAGSGNEKLFF. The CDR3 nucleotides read TGCGCCAGCAGCTTGGCCGGGTCGGGTAATGAAAAACTGTTTTTT.

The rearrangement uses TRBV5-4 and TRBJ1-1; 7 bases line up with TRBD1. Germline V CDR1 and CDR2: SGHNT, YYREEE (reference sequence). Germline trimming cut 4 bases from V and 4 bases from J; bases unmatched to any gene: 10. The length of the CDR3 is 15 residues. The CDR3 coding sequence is TGTGCCAGCAGCCGCATAGAAGGGGGCTCCACTGAAGCTTTCTTT. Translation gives CASSRIEGGSTEAFF.

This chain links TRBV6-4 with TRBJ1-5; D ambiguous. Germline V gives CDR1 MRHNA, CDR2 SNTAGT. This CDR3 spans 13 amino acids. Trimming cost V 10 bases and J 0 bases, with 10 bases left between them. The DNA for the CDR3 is TGTGCCAATCAGTGGTATAGCAATCAGCCCCAGCATTTT. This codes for CANQWYSNQPQHF.

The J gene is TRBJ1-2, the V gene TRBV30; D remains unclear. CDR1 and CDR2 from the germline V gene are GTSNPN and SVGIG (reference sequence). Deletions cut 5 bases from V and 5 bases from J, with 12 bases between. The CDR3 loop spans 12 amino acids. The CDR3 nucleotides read TGTGCCTGGGTCCTGGGAGGTTATGGCTACACCTTC. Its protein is CAWVLGGYGYTF.